The clone carrying this T cell receptor (beta chain) was seen only a few times. Its target is unknown. The sample comes from a study of cytomegalovirus exposure and HLA in healthy donors. On the study more broadly: Early on, a data release was issued that held 65 million to 100 million unique TCRs from HLA-typed donors. Study conclusions and caveats: Researchers catalogued approximately 170 TCR beta chains as cytomegalovirus-associated. Follow-up analysis later connected one missense variant in DCLRE1C with trimming of TCR beta V- and J-genes.

These donors, healthy bone marrow donors, were studied. Germline CDR1 MNHEY, CDR2 SVGAGI. CDR3 length equals 11 residues. The V end was cut by 5 bases, the J end by 7 bases, with 7 bases between. Vbeta (60) and Jbeta (13) primers were used in the PCR. Sequenced by immunoSEQ multiplex PCR; TCRdb stores in-frame clones only, minus some. This repertoire shows over 250,000 clones, roughly 89% found once; its top ten account for 3.5% to 4.5%. This sequence originates from a man in his forties in good health and CMV-seropositive. The chain is built from TRBV6-5 and TRBJ2-3; D remains ambiguous. Source material: PBMCs. The DNA of the CDR3 is TGTGCCAGCAGTCATCTAAATACGCAGTATTTT. It translates to CASSHLNTQYF.